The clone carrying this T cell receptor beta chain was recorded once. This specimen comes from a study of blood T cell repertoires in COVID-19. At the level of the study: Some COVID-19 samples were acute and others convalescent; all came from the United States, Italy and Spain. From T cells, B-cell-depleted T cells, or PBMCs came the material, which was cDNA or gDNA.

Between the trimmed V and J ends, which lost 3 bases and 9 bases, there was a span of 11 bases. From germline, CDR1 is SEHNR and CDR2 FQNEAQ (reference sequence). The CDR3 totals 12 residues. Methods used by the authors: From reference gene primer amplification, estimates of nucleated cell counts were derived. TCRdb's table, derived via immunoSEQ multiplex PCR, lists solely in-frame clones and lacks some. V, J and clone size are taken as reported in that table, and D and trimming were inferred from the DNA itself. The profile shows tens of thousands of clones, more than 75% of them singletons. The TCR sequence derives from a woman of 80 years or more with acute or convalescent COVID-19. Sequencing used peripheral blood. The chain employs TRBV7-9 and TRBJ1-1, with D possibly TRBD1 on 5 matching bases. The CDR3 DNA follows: TGTGCCAGCAGCTTTCAGGGTCCAAAAGCTTTCTTT. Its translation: CASSFQGPKAFF.